The present entry profiles one TCR beta chain with its context. This record comes from a study of OX40 agonist ivuxolimab in advanced cancers. Germline V gene sequence: CDR1 SGHVS, CDR2 FQNEAQ. CDR3 length: 15 amino acids. V lost 6 bases, J lost 5 bases, and 16 bases lay in between. TCRdb's table, derived via immunoSEQ multiplex PCR, lists solely in-frame clones and lacks some. The sample comprises nearly 50,000 clones, roughly 88% of which are singletons, and roughly 0.67% rests with the top ten. The TCR was taken from an adult with an advanced solid tumor such as melanoma, head and neck, liver or kidney cancer. The sample here was CD4+ or CD8+ T cells sorted from blood, taken in a trial of the OX40 agonist ivuxolimab. This sequence joins TRBV7-8 and TRBJ1-4; possibly TRBD1 for D (5 bases). The CDR3 region is CASSLSRGGNEKLFF. The CDR3 DNA is TGTGCCAGCAGTTTGAGTAGGGGAGGCAATGAAAAACTGTTTTTT.